This record concerns one TCR beta chain sequence. Its antigen specificity is not known. Per-nucleotide qualities are absent, and no much larger clonotype sits a single base away. The data were obtained in a study of shared clonotypes between healthy human individuals (TCRdb year 2020). The study in broad terms: A couple of women and a few men aged 18 to 49 years were included in the cohort. Leukapheresis yielded between about 0.85 and 10 billion PBMCs per donor. To estimate repertoire size and how much clonotype sharing occurs between individuals, the study deeply sequenced the blood TCR repertoires of five or six healthy adults. Libraries were prepared and TCR repertoires were sequenced by different laboratories using diverse techniques, in order to increase sequencing depth and limit assay-specific biases. Per donor, three plates each were used for CD4 naive and CD4 memory, two for CD8 naive, and one for CD8 memory.

Using the deep immunoSEQ assay, multiplex PCR amplified TCR CDR3 regions from genomic DNA. Genomic DNA extracted from each cell subset was distributed evenly over all wells of several immunoSEQ 96-well plates, and each plate served as one replicate. For sorted subsets, 150 to 250 ng genomic DNA, equal to about 30,000 T cell genomes, was loaded into each replicate PCR. Purified libraries were measured with a Qubit 3.0 fluorometer, size-checked on a Bioanalyzer 2100, and measured again with the KAPA Library Quantification kit. Each immunoSEQ 96-well plate was sequenced on its own single-read 150-cycle Illumina NextSeq 550 flow cell. In the paper's pipeline: Because only junctional sequences without quality scores were contained in the immunoSEQ output, filtering matching that applied to full-length reads could not be performed. To assign V/J genes and CDR3, sequences were annotated against IMGT germline references using PyIR, a Python wrapper for IgBLAST v1.9. Any read was removed if the V/J assignment was weak (E-value above 1e-6), the CDR3 was missing, or the read contained stop codons, out-of-frame junctions, or ambiguous translated residues. V3J clonotypes were defined as sequences sharing an identical inferred V gene, J gene, and CDR3 amino acid sequence. Percentage overlap between repertoires was computed as shared unique clonotypes divided by the size of the smaller repertoire. RTK rarefaction, the Chao1 estimator, and Recon v2.1 estimates of unobserved clonotypes were used to assess repertoire richness. Generation probabilities for all TCRbeta clonotypes obtained by the gDNA method from several donors were computed using OLGA. The source is immuneACCESS, and TCRdb retained only in-frame sequences with V and J called. Part of the clones is not carried over; for the studies checked, unresolved V genes explain less than half of this, and the remainder is unexplained. V, J and clone size are taken as reported in that table, and D and trimming were inferred from the DNA itself. For this sample the table gives around 2.1 million clones, of which roughly 95% were detected only once. Roughly 0.13% of the sample is taken by the ten largest.

What the authors observed across the whole study: Pairwise subsampling indicated that sequencing depth was expected to affect the degree of clonotype sharing among donors. Because the study included a small number of donors, the genetic and exposure-history diversity represented was limited. Higher generation probabilities were observed for clonotypes shared by all four sorted-subset donors than for non-shared clonotypes. Sharing across several donors was observed for around 4.8% of naive CD4, about 4% of naive CD8, around 2.5% of memory CD4, and about 0.4% of memory CD8 clonotypes. Estimated clonotype richness was generally larger for naive than for memory subsets. Sampling was restricted to blood, and TCR repertoires in tissues likely differ from the TCR repertoires found in blood. Even with the large sequencing depth, rarefaction of the sorted-subset datasets indicated that sequencing was incomplete.

V lost 2 bases and J lost 0 bases, and the count of bases not matched to a germline gene is 6. The germline V gene provides CDR1 SGHVS and CDR2 FNYEAQ. The CDR3, cysteine through phenylalanine, is 17 amino acids long. Just CDR3 DNA is preserved here, 51 bases in frame from base 1. Healthy HIV-negative adults with no recently reported acute infections or vaccinations were included as donors. All donors were Caucasian adults living in Nashville, Tennessee, USA. CD4+ T cells were enriched by magnetic negative selection; naive cells were then positively selected on CD45RA, and the negative fraction formed the memory subset. After blood collection by leukapheresis, PBMCs were isolated using Ficoll-Histopaque density gradient centrifugation and then cryopreserved in the vapor phase of liquid nitrogen. Analytical flow cytometry was used to check the purity and quantity of each magnetically sorted T cell population. From each sorted fraction, genomic DNA was isolated and quantified by UV absorbance on a Nanodrop 2000c.

The sample was naive CD4+ T cells sorted from blood. The cell subset or site tag for this specimen amounts to: CD45RA+ positively selected. This receptor was identified in a man aged 18 to 30 in good health. The chain couples TRBV7-6 to TRBJ2-1; 8 middle bases align to TRBD1. The DNA is as follows: TGTGCCAGCAGCTTAAGTCGGACAGGGTCCTCCTACAATGAGCAGTTCTTC. Its coded protein is CASSLSRTGSSYNEQFF.